This TCR beta chain was identified in a study of identical twins. This CDR3 is 15 amino acids long. V was clipped by 1 base and J by 2 bases; unmatched bases: 4. Germline CDR1 reads SGHAT; CDR2 reads FQDESV (reference sequence). TCRdb ran MiXCR on the 5' RACE reads and lists one entry per CDR3 protein. The sample shows 300,000 to 400,000 distinct CDR3 sequences, 9% to 15% of them seen only once. This sample was also put to use in a study of yellow fever vaccine responses in identical twins.

This clonotype was sampled from a woman aged 18-30 years in good health. This chain links TRBV11-1 with TRBJ2-7; TRBD2 matches at 8 bases. Input material: CD8+ T cells sorted from blood. The CDR3 protein is CASSLELADTYEQYF. CDR3 sequence (DNA): TGTGCCAGCAGCTTAGAACTAGCGGATACCTACGAGCAGTACTTC. Full variable domain (outside the CDR3, taken from reference TRBV11-1 and TRBJ2-7): EAEVAQSPRYKITEKSQAVAFWCDPISGHATLYWYRQILGQGPELLVQFQDESVVDDSQLPKDRFSAERLKGVDSTLKIQPAELGDSAMYLCASSLELADTYEQYFGPGTRLTVT.